The 2 T cell receptor beta chains below all came from one sample that was sequenced in a study of blood T cell repertoires in COVID-19. The table came from immunoSEQ multiplex PCR; TCRdb's copy has only in-frame clones and leaves some out. The data show approximately 210,000 clones, roughly four fifths seen once. The material sequenced was peripheral blood. The receptor source for this set is a woman in her forties with acute or convalescent COVID-19.

The V gene is TRBV13, the J gene TRBJ2-1, with a tentative D call TRBD2 (6 bases). Trimming removed 5 bases from V and 2 bases from J, with 16 bases in between. CDR1 is PRHDT, CDR2 FYEKMQ, per germline (reference sequence). The CDR3 totals 16 residues. The chain's CDR3 is CASSLGLGGAYNEQFF. DNA of the CDR3: TGTGCCAGCAGCCTGGGACTCGGCGGGGCCTACAATGAGCAGTTCTTC.

The chain employs TRBV6-5 and TRBJ2-7, with D tentatively TRBD2 (6 bases). This CDR3 has 13 residues. Germline CDR1 is MNHEY and CDR2 is SVGAGI. The V end was cut by 8 bases, the J end by 0 bases, with 11 bases between. This chain's CDR3 is CASRDGSSYEQYF. CDR3 nucleotides: TGTGCCAGCCGGGACGGGAGCTCCTACGAGCAGTACTTC.